Below, one T cell receptor (beta chain) is given with its context. Its antigen is still unknown. Some clones are missing from TCRdb's copy, which holds only in-frame ones; the method was immunoSEQ multiplex PCR. The sample includes around 150,000 clones, about 92% of them seen just once. Germline CDR1 and CDR2: SGHRS and YFSETQ. The CDR3 runs to 15 residues. V lost 5 bases, J lost 5 bases, and 19 bases lay in between. The sample comes from a study of T cell responses to AZD1222 COVID-19 vaccine. Regarding the study as a whole: Donors skewed white British and female; clonal diversity was possibly underestimated.

The TCR sequence derives from an adult who received the AZD1222 COVID-19 vaccine. This rearrangement joins TRBV5-1 to TRBJ2-5; TRBD1 is a possible D gene (6 bases). This sample comprised peripheral blood, obtained 28 days after the second AZD1222 dose. CDR3 DNA sequence: TGCGCCAGCAGTCCCCAGGGGCTCCTGGGTGAGACCCAGTACTTC. Translation: CASSPQGLLGETQYF.